This passage covers 20 T cell receptor beta chains from one sample sequenced in a study of blood T cell repertoires in COVID-19. Produced via immunoSEQ multiplex PCR; TCRdb's table is partial and in-frame only. The data hold fewer than 150,000 clones, with 75% to 90% observed a single time. The sequencing input was peripheral blood. The receptors here all came from a woman aged 55-70 years with COVID-19, enrolled during active disease.

This clone has just one count. This rearrangement joins TRBV7-2 to TRBJ1-4; tentative D call: TRBD1 (5 bases). This CDR3 comprises 16 residues. Trimming took 5 bases from V and 0 from J, leaving 13 bases between them. CDR1 is SGHTA, CDR2 FQGNSA, per germline. In DNA form, the CDR3 reads TGTGCCAGCAGCGGACATTGGGGCACAACTAATGAAAAACTGTTTTTT. It encodes CASSGHWGTTNEKLFF.

The chain couples TRBV5-1 to TRBJ1-2, with 9 bases fitting TRBD1. Germline-derived CDR1 and CDR2 are SGHRS and YFSETQ. Trimming cost V 3 bases and J 4 bases; bases outside gene matches: 7. This CDR3 contains 15 residues. This chain's CDR3 is CASSSTGQGGYGYTF. CDR3 nucleotides: TGCGCCAGCAGCTCTACGGGACAGGGCGGCTATGGCTACACCTTC.

The genes are TRBV18 and TRBJ2-7, with D possibly being TRBD1 (5 bases). Germline lookup yields CDR1 KGHSH and CDR2 LQKENI. The germline V and J ends were trimmed by 1 base and 4 bases, with 14 bases remaining between them. This CDR3 region has 15 residues. The CDR3 nucleotides read TGTGCCAGCTCACCACTCAACAGGCCCCTGTACGAGCAGTACTTC. As protein: CASSPLNRPLYEQYF. The whole variable domain, filled in from reference TRBV18 and TRBJ2-7, reads NAGVMQNPRHLVRRRGQEARLRCSPMKGHSHVYWYRQLPEEGLKFMVYLQKENIIDESGMPKERFSAEFPKEGPSILRIQQVVRGDSAAYFCASSPLNRPLYEQYFGPGTRLTVT.

Only one count was recorded for this clone. V is TRBV18 and J is TRBJ1-1, with 8 bases that match TRBD1. Germline V gene sequence: CDR1 KGHSH, CDR2 LQKENI. With 1 base clipped from V and 6 bases from J, the junction kept 7 bases outside the gene matches. The CDR3 sequence is 15 residues long. CDR3 residues: CASSPLGQGRAEAFF. The CDR3 nucleotides read TGTGCCAGCTCACCACTTGGACAGGGACGGGCTGAAGCTTTCTTT.

This clone was seen a single time. CDR3 DNA: TGTGCCAGCAGCTTGGAGGGAGACCCGACAACTAATGAAAAACTGTTTTTT. It encodes CASSLEGDPTTNEKLFF. This rearrangement joins TRBV5-8 to TRBJ1-4; D is undetermined. In germline, CDR1 is SGHTS, CDR2 YDEGEE. The CDR3 sequence is 17 residues long. The ends were cut back, 0 bases at V and 0 bases at J, with 12 bases in the middle.

The rearrangement links TRBV19 to TRBJ1-1, with 7 nucleotides matching TRBD1. Trimming cost V 4 bases and J 5 bases; bases outside gene matches: 10. The CDR3 contains 15 residues. Germline CDR1 is LNHDA and CDR2 is SQIVND (reference sequence). CDR3 sequence (DNA): TGTGCCAGTAGTAACAGGGGCCTGGGAAGAACTGAAGCTTTCTTT. This gives the protein CASSNRGLGRTEAFF.

CDR3 residues: CASSTPRGTGDPYEQYF. CDR3 coding DNA: TGTGCCAGCAGCACCCCCCGGGGGACAGGGGACCCCTACGAGCAGTACTTC. The genes are TRBV9 and TRBJ2-7, with 10 nucleotides matching TRBD1. V lost 4 bases, J lost 2 bases, and 12 bases stayed unmatched. Germline V CDR1 and CDR2: SGDLS, YYNGEE. The CDR3 spans 17 residues.

The chain couples TRBV27 to TRBJ2-7; D may be TRBD1 (6 bases). V lost 5 bases and J lost 2, with 16 bases in between. The CDR3 is made up of 15 amino acids. Germline V CDR1 and CDR2: MNHEY, SMNVEV (reference sequence). Here the CDR3 reads CASSVTGPLTYEQYF. CDR3 in DNA: TGTGCCAGCAGTGTCACAGGGCCCCTCACCTACGAGCAGTACTTC.

The chain employs TRBV7-9 and TRBJ1-2; 7 bases are a match to TRBD1. This CDR3 is built from 12 residues. CDR1 SEHNR and CDR2 FQNEAQ come from the germline V gene (reference sequence). V trimming: 5 bases; J trimming: 4 bases; junction bases outside the gene matches: 1. The CDR3 here is CASSPGGYGYTF. The CDR3 coding sequence is TGTGCCAGCAGCCCAGGGGGCTATGGCTACACCTTC.

V usage is TRBV3-1 (or the pseudogene TRBV3-2) and J usage is TRBJ1-2, with a weak D call TRBD1 (5 bases). The germline CDR1 and CDR2 sequences are LGHDT and YNNKEL (reference sequence). The CDR3 extends over 16 amino acids. V lost 2 bases and J 2 bases, leaving 15 bases between the germline ends. The CDR3 here is CASSQFGGEGNYGYTF. The CDR3 region has the DNA TGTGCCAGCAGCCAATTCGGGGGGGAAGGGAACTATGGCTACACCTTC.

The V gene is TRBV6-1, the J gene TRBJ1-5, with no clear D. V lost 2 bases and J lost 4, with 6 bases in between. The CDR3 is 13 residues long. Per the germline V gene, CDR1 is MNHNS and CDR2 is SASEGT. The CDR3, as DNA: TGTGCCAGCAGTGAACCTCAGAATCAGCCCCAGCATTTT. Protein sequence: CASSEPQNQPQHF.

This sequence joins TRBV7-9 and TRBJ1-5, with D possibly TRBD1 on 5 matching bases. Germline assignment: CDR1 SEHNR and CDR2 FQNEAQ (reference sequence). The V gene lost 0 bases and the J gene lost 3 bases, with 15 bases spanning the gap. This CDR3 is built from 17 residues. CDR3 protein: CASSLALQGSDNQPQHF. CDR3 nucleotides: TGTGCCAGCAGCTTAGCTTTGCAGGGTTCAGACAATCAGCCCCAGCATTTT.

The rearrangement joins TRBV7-2 to TRBJ2-7; D may be TRBD1 (5 bases). V was clipped by 1 base and J by 0 bases, with 10 bases between them. The CDR3 runs 15 residues. The V gene's germline CDR1 is SGHTA and CDR2 FQGNSA. The CDR3 nucleotides read TGTGCCAGCAGCTTAGTGGGGCCGGGCTCCTACGAGCAGTACTTC. Translated: CASSLVGPGSYEQYF.

V and J are TRBV7-6 and TRBJ1-1; tentatively, D is TRBD1 (6 bases). Germline V gives CDR1 SGHVS, CDR2 FNYEAQ. Deletions cut 3 bases from V and 10 bases from J, with 15 bases between. CDR3 length: 13 amino acids. This CDR3 is CASSLSAGASAFF. CDR3 nucleotide sequence: TGTGCCAGCAGCTTGAGTGCGGGGGCGTCAGCTTTCTTT.

The chain is built from TRBV5-1 and TRBJ2-5; 9 positions match TRBD1. The germline gives CDR1 SGHRS, CDR2 YFSETQ. V trimming: 4 bases; J trimming: 7 bases; junction bases outside the gene matches: 11. The CDR3 extends over 15 amino acids. CDR3 amino acids: CASSPPGQGPGTQYF. DNA of the CDR3: TGCGCCAGCAGCCCACCGGGACAGGGACCAGGGACCCAGTACTTC.

The chain uses TRBV7-8 and TRBJ2-1, with 7 bases matching TRBD1. Trimming removed 5 bases from V and 6 bases from J; junction bases left unmatched: 10. This CDR3 is 15 amino acids long. Germline assignment: CDR1 SGHVS and CDR2 FQNEAQ. Here the CDR3 DNA reads TGTGCCAGCAGCCACGGGACAGTGTCAAGCAATGAGCAGTTCTTC. Its translation: CASSHGTVSSNEQFF.

Regarding this clone: The same CDR3 can be traced to other DNA sequences in this sample. The gene calls are TRBV3-1 (or the pseudogene TRBV3-2) and TRBJ1-5; unclear D gene. In germline, CDR1 is LGHDT, CDR2 YNNKEL (reference sequence). V lost 0 bases to trimming and J lost 6 bases, with 6 bases between them. The length of the CDR3 is 13 residues. CDR3 sequence (DNA): TGTGCCAGCAGCCAAGATACGGGTCAGCCCCAGCATTTT. Its translation is CASSQDTGQPQHF.

The gene calls are TRBV7-2 and TRBJ2-7; D might be TRBD1 (5 bases). V was clipped by 7 bases and J by 7 bases, with 20 bases between them. From germline, CDR1 is SGHTA and CDR2 FQGNSA. The CDR3 spans 14 residues. CDR3 coding DNA: TGTGCCAGCAAAAACAGTCGGACACAATCGGAGCAGTACTTC. Translated, it gives CASKNSRTQSEQYF.

V gene TRBV5-8 combines with J gene TRBJ1-4; 10 bases align to TRBD1. V lost 5 bases and J lost 6; bases outside the gene matches: 19. The CDR3 totals 19 residues. Germline V lookup: CDR1 SGHTS, CDR2 YDEGEE. CDR3 in DNA: TGTGCCAGCAGAGGAGGACAGGGGGAATATTGGAACGAGGATGAAAAACTGTTTTTT. This codes for CASRGGQGEYWNEDEKLFF.

This rearrangement joins TRBV18 to TRBJ1-4; D uncertain. This CDR3 comprises 15 residues. The germline CDR1 and CDR2 sequences are KGHSH and LQKENI. V was pared by 6 bases and J by 6 bases, with 17 bases between. CDR3: CASSPRPWTDEKLFF. The CDR3 nucleotides are TGTGCCAGCTCGCCTAGGCCGTGGACTGATGAAAAACTGTTTTTT.